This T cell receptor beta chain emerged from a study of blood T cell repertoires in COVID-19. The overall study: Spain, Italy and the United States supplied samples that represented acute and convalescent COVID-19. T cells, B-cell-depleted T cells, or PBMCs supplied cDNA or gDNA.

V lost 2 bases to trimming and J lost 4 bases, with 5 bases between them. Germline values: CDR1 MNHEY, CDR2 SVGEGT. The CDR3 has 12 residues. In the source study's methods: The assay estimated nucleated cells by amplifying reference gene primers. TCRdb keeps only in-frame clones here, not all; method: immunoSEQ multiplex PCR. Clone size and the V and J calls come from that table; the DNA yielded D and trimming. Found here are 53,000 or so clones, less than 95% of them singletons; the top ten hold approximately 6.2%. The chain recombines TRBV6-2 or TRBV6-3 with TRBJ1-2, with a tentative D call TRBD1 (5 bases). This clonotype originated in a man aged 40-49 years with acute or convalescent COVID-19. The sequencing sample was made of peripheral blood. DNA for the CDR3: TGTGCCAGCAGTTACGACAGCTATGGCTACACCTTC. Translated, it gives CASSYDSYGYTF.